The 17 T cell receptor beta chains below were found in one sample sequenced in a study of blood T cell repertoires in COVID-19. Produced via immunoSEQ multiplex PCR; TCRdb's table is partial and in-frame only. The top ten hold around 0.3% of the sample, which has hundreds of thousands of clones, 90% seen once. The sample consisted of peripheral blood. The origin of the receptors is a woman under 30 with acute or convalescent COVID-19.

The chain carries TRBV12-5 and TRBJ1-1, with 7 positions matching TRBD1. Trimming at V came to 4 bases and at J to 7 bases, leaving 3 bases not matched to a gene. The germline V gene encodes CDR1 LGHNT and CDR2 FRNRAP. The CDR3 runs 12 residues. This CDR3 reads CASGSRQGEAFF. In nucleotides, the CDR3 is TGTGCTAGTGGTTCCCGACAGGGTGAAGCTTTCTTT.

The chain recombines TRBV14 with TRBJ1-3; 7 bases fit TRBD1. Trimming cost V 1 base and J 3 bases; bases outside gene matches: 3. The CDR3 covers 15 residues. Germline assignment: CDR1 SGHDN and CDR2 FVKESK. The CDR3 region is CASSQGQGNGNTIYF. The CDR3 bases are TGTGCCAGCAGCCAAGGACAGGGTAATGGAAACACCATATATTTT.

The chain combines TRBV5-5 with TRBJ1-1, with D possibly being TRBD1 (6 bases). The CDR3 loop spans 15 amino acids. V lost 4 bases and J lost 2, with 15 bases in between. Per germline, CDR1 SGHKS and CDR2 YYEKEE (reference sequence). The CDR3 sequence is CASSLARTANTEAFF. In DNA form, the CDR3 reads TGTGCCAGCAGCCTTGCCAGGACAGCCAACACTGAAGCTTTCTTT.

The chain joins TRBV6-2 or TRBV6-3 to TRBJ1-1; 10 bases match TRBD1. CDR1 is MNHEY, CDR2 SVGEGT, per germline. V lost 2 bases to trimming and J lost 10 bases; unmatched junction nucleotides: 4. This CDR3 is 13 amino acids long. Here the CDR3 DNA reads TGTGCCAGCAGTTACGGGAGACAGGGGGCAGCTTTCTTT. It yields the protein CASSYGRQGAAFF.

The chain links TRBV5-1 to TRBJ1-3; D possibly corresponds to TRBD1 (5 bases). From germline, CDR1 is SGHRS and CDR2 YFSETQ. The CDR3 has 15 amino acids. V was trimmed by 0 bases and J by 4 bases, leaving 11 bases between them. As DNA, the CDR3 is TGCGCCAGCAGCTTGGCCTCAGGGCAAGGAAACACCATATATTTT. Translating it yields CASSLASGQGNTIYF.

The chain uses TRBV5-5 and TRBJ1-6, with TRBD1 as a possible D gene (6 bases). Trimming cost V 0 bases and J 7 bases, with 11 bases left between them. This CDR3 has 15 residues. Germline loops: CDR1 SGHKS, CDR2 YYEKEE (reference sequence). CDR3 loop: CASSLEGGRNSPLHF. Here the CDR3 DNA reads TGTGCCAGCAGCTTGGAAGGGGGTAGGAATTCACCCCTCCACTTT.

This clone was observed a handful of times. The chain is built from TRBV15 and TRBJ2-7, with D perhaps TRBD1 (6 bases). Trimming took 5 bases from V and 11 from J, leaving 22 bases between them. The CDR3 extends over 14 amino acids. Germline CDR1 is LNHNV and CDR2 is YYDKDF (reference sequence). This CDR3 is CATSGGQVRAGEYF. In nucleotides, the CDR3 is TGTGCCACCAGCGGAGGACAAGTTAGGGCAGGGGAGTACTTC.

This clone appeared a few times. V and J are TRBV5-5 and TRBJ1-5; D may be TRBD1 (5 bases). Trimming pared 4 bases from V and 6 bases from J, leaving 14 bases between. The CDR3 has 14 residues. The germline V gene has CDR1 SGHKS and CDR2 YYEKEE (reference sequence). The CDR3 DNA reads as TGTGCCAGCAGCATGGCAGGGTCGGGTCAGCCCCAGCATTTT. Amino acid sequence: CASSMAGSGQPQHF.

The count of this clone is one. This rearrangement joins TRBV6-5 to TRBJ1-2, with 9 bases aligning to TRBD1. The CDR3 consists of 16 residues. Losses at the gene ends were 0 bases for V and 5 bases for J; bases not matched to a gene: 7. Germline CDR1 MNHEY, CDR2 SVGAGI. CDR3: CASSYSRGQGRYGYTF. DNA of the CDR3: TGTGCCAGCAGTTACTCGAGAGGACAGGGGAGGTATGGCTACACCTTC.

This rearrangement joins TRBV7-9 to TRBJ1-2, with 8 nucleotides matching TRBD1. In germline, CDR1 is SEHNR, CDR2 FQNEAQ (reference sequence). This CDR3 has 14 amino acids. Germline trimming cut 4 bases from V and 4 bases from J; bases unmatched to any gene: 5. The CDR3 DNA sequence: TGTGCCAGCAGCTCAATACAGGGGGGCTATGGCTACACCTTC. It codes for CASSSIQGGYGYTF.

This clone was counted a few times. The chain carries TRBV18 and TRBJ1-6; the match to TRBD1 covers 8 bases. The CDR3 sequence is 16 residues long. Trimming at V came to 6 bases and at J to 6 bases, leaving 10 bases not matched to a gene. The V gene's germline CDR1 is KGHSH and CDR2 LQKENI. This CDR3 is CASSPITGTGNSPLHF. The CDR3 bases are TGTGCCAGCTCGCCTATTACCGGGACAGGTAATTCACCCCTCCACTTT.

This rearrangement joins TRBV12-5 to TRBJ2-7, with 14 bases fitting TRBD2. Trimming at V came to 1 base and at J to 4 bases, leaving 3 bases not matched to a gene. This CDR3 is built from 16 residues. Germline loops: CDR1 LGHNT, CDR2 FRNRAP. The chain's CDR3 is CASGLGLAGGLYEQYF. The CDR3 region has the DNA TGTGCTAGTGGTTTGGGACTAGCGGGGGGGCTGTACGAGCAGTACTTC. The variable domain in full, completed from reference TRBV12-5 and TRBJ2-7, reads DARVTQTPRHKVTEMGQEVTMRCQPILGHNTVFWYRQTMMQGLELLAYFRNRAPLDDSGMPKDRFSAEMPDATLATLKIQPSEPRDSAVYFCASGLGLAGGLYEQYFGPGTRLTVT.

The V gene is TRBV4-1, the J gene TRBJ2-3, with TRBD2 identical over 10 bases. In germline, CDR1 is MGHRA, CDR2 YSYEKL. The V gene end was trimmed by 1 base and the J gene end by 1 base; junction bases not matched to a gene: 2. The CDR3 consists of 16 residues. The CDR3 protein is CASSQVAGGGTDTQYF. As DNA, the CDR3 is TGCGCCAGCAGCCAAGTAGCGGGGGGCGGCACAGATACGCAGTATTTT.

CDR3 in amino acids: CASSYSSRNRADTQYF. The DNA of the CDR3 is TGTGCCAGCAGTTACTCGAGTCGGAACAGGGCAGATACGCAGTATTTT. The chain combines TRBV6-2 or TRBV6-3 with TRBJ2-3; TRBD1 might be the D (6 bases). Trimming took off 0 bases at V and 4 bases at J, with 14 bases between the two ends. Germline values: CDR1 MNHEY, CDR2 SVGEGT. The CDR3 sequence is 16 residues long.

This clone was seen just once. V and J are TRBV14 and TRBJ1-2, with 8 bases matching TRBD1. The CDR3 is made up of 15 amino acids. The V gene's germline CDR1 is SGHDN and CDR2 FVKESK. The V and J ends lost 2 bases and 5 bases, in that order; junction bases with no gene match: 7. Written as DNA, the CDR3 is TGTGCCAGCAGCCAATTGGACAGGGCGGTATATGGCTACACCTTC. Translated: CASSQLDRAVYGYTF. The complete variable domain, with remaining parts taken from reference TRBV14 and TRBJ1-2, reads EAGVTQFPSHSVIEKGQTVTLRCDPISGHDNLYWYRRVMGKEIKFLLHFVKESKQDESGMPNNRFLAERTGGTYSTLKVQPAELEDSGVYFCASSQLDRAVYGYTFGSGTRLTVV.

The V call is TRBV4-3, the J call TRBJ2-3; a possible D gene is TRBD1 (5 bases). Trimming cost V 1 base and J 5 bases, with 7 bases left between them. Per germline, CDR1 LGHNA and CDR2 YSLEER. The CDR3 is 13 amino acids. The CDR3 DNA reads as TGCGCCAGCAGCCAAGGTCAGGGAGATACGCAGTATTTT. Encoded protein: CASSQGQGDTQYF.

The V and J genes are TRBV5-1 and TRBJ2-1; 8 bases align to TRBD2. Unmatched junction bases numbered 6, after V lost 0 bases and J lost 4 bases. From germline, CDR1 is SGHRS and CDR2 YFSETQ. This CDR3 contains 16 residues. The CDR3 spells CASSLEERGNYNEQFF. CDR3 bases: TGCGCCAGCAGCTTGGAGGAGCGGGGGAATTACAATGAGCAGTTCTTC.